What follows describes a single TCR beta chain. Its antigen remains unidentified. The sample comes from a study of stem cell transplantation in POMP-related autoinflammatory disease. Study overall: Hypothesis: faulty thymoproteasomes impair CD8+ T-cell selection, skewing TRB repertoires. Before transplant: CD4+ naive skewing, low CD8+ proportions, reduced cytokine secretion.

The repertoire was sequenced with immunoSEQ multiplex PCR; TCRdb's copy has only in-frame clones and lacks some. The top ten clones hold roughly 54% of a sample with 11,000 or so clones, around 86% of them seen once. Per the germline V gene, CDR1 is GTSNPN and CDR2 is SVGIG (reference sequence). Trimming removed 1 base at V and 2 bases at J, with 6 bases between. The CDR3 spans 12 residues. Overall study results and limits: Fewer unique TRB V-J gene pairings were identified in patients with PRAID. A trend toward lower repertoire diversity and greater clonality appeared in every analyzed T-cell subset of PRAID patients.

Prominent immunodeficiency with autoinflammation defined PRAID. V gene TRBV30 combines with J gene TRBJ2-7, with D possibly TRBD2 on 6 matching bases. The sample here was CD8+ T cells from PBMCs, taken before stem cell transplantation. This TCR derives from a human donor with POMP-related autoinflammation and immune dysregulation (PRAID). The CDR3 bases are TGTGCCTGGAGTGCGGGAGCCTACGAGCAGTACTTC. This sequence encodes CAWSAGAYEQYF.